In this sample, the clone carrying this TCR beta chain turned up a few times. What it binds is not known. Germline V CDR1 and CDR2: KGHSH, LQKENI. The CDR3 is made up of 12 amino acids. V shed 2 bases and J shed 6 bases, with 8 bases lying between them. This sample is part of a study of identical twins. Study results and caveats: Part of the zero-insertion signal could reflect confounding by invariant MAIT and iNKT cells. A cross-sectional statistical analysis, not follow-up of the same donors, supported the conclusions.

With template switching, a universal primer site was added, and the cDNA carried unique molecular identifiers. From the 5' RACE reads, TCRdb called clonotypes with MiXCR, one entry per CDR3 protein. The sample holds around 450,000 distinct CDR3 sequences, approximately 15% seen once. A further study also used this sample, focusing on yellow fever vaccine responses in identical twins.

V is TRBV18 and J is TRBJ2-7, with D unclear. This clonotype originated in a young woman in good health. Sequencing input: CD4+ T cells sorted from blood. CDR3 sequence reads: CASSPSYVEQYF. For the CDR3, the DNA is TGTGCCAGCTCACCATCATACGTCGAGCAGTACTTC.